Listed here are 22 T cell receptor beta chains from one sample, sequenced in a study of T-cell reconstitution after alpha-beta-depleted transplantation in children. Construction of the TCRbeta library involved unique molecular identifiers. TCRdb analysed the PCR reads with MiXCR anew, one entry per CDR3 protein. Here the sample spans 55,000 to 90,000 distinct CDR3 sequences, approximately 5% being singletons. The sequencing used PBMCs, mostly from graft donor cells, collected 180 days after TCRalphabeta/CD19-depleted stem cell transplant. These receptors were taken from a boy less than two years old who had a stem cell transplant for acute myeloid leukemia, so the T cells may come from the graft donor.

This clonotype was seen ten or more times. The rearrangement links TRBV12-3 or TRBV12-4 to TRBJ2-5; the match to TRBD1 covers 7 bases. CDR3 size: 15 residues. The trim removed 4 bases at V and 4 bases at J, leaving 9 bases unmatched. CDR3 DNA: TGTGCCAGCAGTTCATGGACAGGCGGTGGAGAGACCCAGTACTTC. Translated: CASSSWTGGGETQYF.

This clonotype was seen ten or more times. V is TRBV20-1 and J is TRBJ1-5, with 11 nucleotides matching TRBD1. CDR1 DFQATT and CDR2 SNEGSKA come from the germline V gene (reference sequence). The CDR3 is made up of 14 amino acids. V lost 5 bases to trimming and J lost 6 bases; unmatched junction nucleotides: 6. The CDR3 loop reads CSAGPGTGGQPQHF. The CDR3 DNA reads TGCAGTGCTGGACCTGGGACAGGGGGTCAGCCCCAGCATTTT.

At least ten counts were recorded for this clonotype. The V gene is TRBV5-1, the J gene TRBJ2-7; the D is unclear. This CDR3 spans 15 amino acids. Germline CDR1 SGHRS, CDR2 YFSETQ. Between the trimmed V and J ends, which lost 8 bases and 4 bases, there was a span of 22 bases. CDR3 residues: CARLGLRPTLYEQYV. The CDR3 nucleotides read TGCGCCAGGTTAGGCCTCCGACCCACCTTATACGAGCAGTACGTC.

This clonotype has at least ten counts. The J gene is TRBJ2-5, the V gene TRBV28; perhaps TRBD2 as D (5 bases). The CDR3 has 13 amino acids. CDR1 is MDHEN and CDR2 is SYDVKM in the germline V gene. Trimming removed 2 bases from V and 5 bases from J, with 9 bases in between. CDR3 protein: CASSLPGWETQYF. DNA for the CDR3: TGTGCCAGCAGTTTACCGGGATGGGAGACCCAGTACTTC.

This clonotype was counted ten times or more. The chain employs TRBV5-5 and TRBJ1-1; maybe TRBD1 (5 bases). Trimming pared 4 bases from V and 3 bases from J, leaving 22 bases between. The CDR3 extends over 17 amino acids. Germline V gene sequence: CDR1 SGHKS, CDR2 YYEKEE (reference sequence). CDR3 sequence reads: CASSLLLGEGIDTEAFF. CDR3 in DNA: TGTGCCAGCAGCCTACTCTTAGGGGAGGGTATAGACACTGAAGCTTTCTTT. Filled out from reference TRBV5-5 and TRBJ1-1, the complete variable domain reads DAGVTQSPTHLIKTRGQQVTLRCSPISGHKSVSWYQQVLGQGPQFIFQYYEKEERGRGNFPDRFSARQFPNYSSELNVNALLLGDSALYLCASSLLLGEGIDTEAFFGQGTRLTVV.

This clonotype has at least ten counts. The chain carries TRBV7-9 and TRBJ1-1; possible D gene TRBD1, 5 bases. Deletions cut 7 bases from V and 3 bases from J, with 18 bases between. CDR1 and CDR2 from the germline V gene are SEHNR and FQNEAQ (reference sequence). The CDR3 extends over 15 amino acids. The CDR3 region has the DNA TGTGCCAGCAACTTGCCCCGGGGGGAGGACACTGAAGCTTTCTTT. Protein: CASNLPRGEDTEAFF.

This clonotype was recorded at least ten times. The chain recombines TRBV7-2 with TRBJ1-6, with D possibly matching TRBD1 (6 bases). From germline, CDR1 is SGHTA and CDR2 FQGNSA. This CDR3 is built from 14 residues. Trimming took off 2 bases at V and 9 bases at J, with 11 bases between the two ends. The CDR3 DNA is TGTGCCAGCAGCTTAAAACAGGGCGGTTCACCCCTCCACTTT. Its protein product is CASSLKQGGSPLHF.

There are many counts of this clonotype. The rearrangement joins TRBV5-4 to TRBJ2-1; D uncertain. The germline V and J ends were trimmed by 3 bases and 4 bases, with 17 bases remaining between them. Looked up from germline, CDR1 is SGHNT and CDR2 is YYREEE (reference sequence). This CDR3 contains 16 residues. The CDR3 here is CASSWTPLSAYNEQFF. In DNA, the CDR3 is TGTGCCAGCAGCTGGACCCCTCTGTCGGCTTACAATGAGCAGTTCTTC.

This clonotype was seen many times. V is TRBV7-2 and J is TRBJ2-7, with D hard to call. The CDR3 covers 15 residues. Germline V gene lookup returns CDR1 SGHTA and CDR2 FQGNSA. V lost 0 bases and J 0 bases, leaving 9 bases between the germline ends. Written as DNA, the CDR3 is TGTGCCAGCAGCTTAGCAGGGTTCCCCTCCTACGAGCAGTACTTC. Amino acids: CASSLAGFPSYEQYF.

This clonotype appeared many times. The chain links TRBV4-3 to TRBJ2-3; tentatively, D is TRBD1 or TRBD2 (5 bases each). The CDR3 length is 15 residues. V was trimmed by 1 base and J by 0 bases, leaving 8 bases between them. Per germline, CDR1 LGHNA and CDR2 YSLEER. The CDR3 coding sequence is TGCGCCAGCAGCCAAGCGGGGCCTAGCACAGATACGCAGTATTTT. Protein sequence: CASSQAGPSTDTQYF.

This clonotype was detected many times. The chain uses TRBV12-3 or TRBV12-4 and TRBJ1-2; 7 bases fit TRBD1. The CDR3 is 16 residues long. V dropped 6 bases and J dropped 3; count of bases not matched to a gene: 13. CDR3 DNA: TGTGCCAGCAGCCCCTACCCGGGACAGTTTTACTATGGCTACACCTTC. Its translation: CASSPYPGQFYYGYTF.

This clonotype showed up just once. A much larger clone differs from this one at a single base, so this may be a read error. The V gene is TRBV7-8, the J gene TRBJ2-7; D gene uncertain. There are 13 residues in the CDR3. The germline V gene has CDR1 SGHVS and CDR2 FQNEAQ. CDR3 bases: TGTGCCAGCAGCTTACCACAGAACTACGCGCAGTACTTC. Translated: CASSLPQNYAQYF.

This clonotype was seen many times. V is TRBV11-2 and J is TRBJ2-1; 11 positions match TRBD2. CDR1 is SGHAT and CDR2 is FQNNGV in the germline V gene. J lost 10 bases, V lost 3 bases, and 8 bases had no gene match. The CDR3 is 15 amino acids. The CDR3 region is CASSFLGTSGGEQFF. The CDR3 region has the DNA TGTGCCAGCAGCTTCCTCGGGACTAGCGGAGGGGAGCAGTTCTTC.

This clonotype was observed at least ten times. V and J are TRBV4-1 and TRBJ2-1; D call uncertain. Germline CDR1 is MGHRA and CDR2 is YSYEKL. V was pared by 2 bases and J by 6 bases, with 14 bases between. The CDR3 extends over 15 amino acids. The CDR3 protein is CASSQLFVDTNEQFF. The CDR3 DNA sequence: TGCGCCAGCAGCCAATTGTTTGTGGATACCAATGAGCAGTTCTTC.

The sample holds many counts of this clonotype. CDR3 nucleotide sequence: TGTGCCAGCAGCCAAGAGGGGGGCCGGGGCGGGGAGCTGTTTTTT. Its protein product is CASSQEGGRGGELFF. This rearrangement joins TRBV4-2 to TRBJ2-2, with D perhaps matching TRBD1 or TRBD2 (6 bases each). Germline assignment: CDR1 LGHNA and CDR2 YNFKEQ. The CDR3 spans 15 residues. The V and J ends lost 0 bases and 7 bases respectively, with 12 bases between them.

This clonotype appeared many times. The chain uses TRBV5-5 and TRBJ2-1; TRBD1 agrees at 7 bases. With 1 base clipped from V and 2 bases from J, the junction kept 3 bases outside the gene matches. The V gene's germline CDR1 is SGHKS and CDR2 YYEKEE (reference sequence). This CDR3 region has 15 residues. The CDR3 DNA reads TGTGCCAGCAGCTTGCGGGACAGAACCTACAATGAGCAGTTCTTC. This translates into CASSLRDRTYNEQFF. Variable domain in full (rest from reference TRBV5-5 and TRBJ2-1): DAGVTQSPTHLIKTRGQQVTLRCSPISGHKSVSWYQQVLGQGPQFIFQYYEKEERGRGNFPDRFSARQFPNYSSELNVNALLLGDSALYLCASSLRDRTYNEQFFGPGTRLTVL.

This clonotype was seen many times. V gene TRBV13 combines with J gene TRBJ1-6, with D perhaps TRBD1 (6 bases). In germline, CDR1 is PRHDT, CDR2 FYEKMQ (reference sequence). Between the trimmed V and J ends, which lost 6 bases and 5 bases, there was a span of 14 bases. CDR3 length equals 15 residues. The CDR3 loop is CASRKRDINNSPLHF. In DNA, the CDR3 is TGTGCCAGCAGAAAAAGGGACATAAATAATTCACCCCTCCACTTT.

This clonotype was seen many times. The rearrangement links TRBV7-8 to TRBJ2-3; 7 nucleotides line up with TRBD1. The CDR3 contains 14 residues. V lost 5 bases, J lost 5 bases, and 7 bases stayed unmatched. Germline V gene lookup returns CDR1 SGHVS and CDR2 FQNEAQ. The CDR3 DNA is TGTGCCAGCAGCCCAGACAGGGTTGGAGATACGCAGTATTTT. It yields the protein CASSPDRVGDTQYF.

This clonotype was detected many times. The chain employs TRBV28 and TRBJ1-2, with unresolved D. V gave up 3 bases and J gave up 4 bases, with 12 bases separating them. The CDR3 loop spans 14 amino acids. CDR1 and CDR2 from the germline V gene are MDHEN and SYDVKM. The CDR3: CASSLGSRIYGYTF. The CDR3 coding sequence is TGTGCCAGCAGTTTGGGGTCGAGAATCTATGGCTACACCTTC.

This clonotype was seen many times. This rearrangement joins TRBV2 to TRBJ2-1, with D unclear. V dropped 7 bases and J dropped 2 bases, with 9 bases sitting between them. CDR3 length: 13 residues. CDR1 SNHLY and CDR2 FYNNEI come from the germline V gene. CDR3 sequence reads: CASNRYAYNEQFF. The CDR3 DNA sequence: TGTGCCAGCAACCGATATGCCTACAATGAGCAGTTCTTC.

This clonotype has at least ten counts. The J gene is TRBJ2-5, the V gene TRBV7-2; tentative D call: TRBD1 (5 bases). The V and J ends lost 5 bases and 2 bases respectively, with 12 bases between them. CDR1 is SGHTA, CDR2 FQGNSA, per germline. The length of the CDR3 is 14 residues. The CDR3, as DNA: TGTGCCAGCAGCCCAGCTCCAGGGCAAGAGACCCAGTACTTC. This gives the protein CASSPAPGQETQYF.

This clonotype has ten or more counts. J is TRBJ2-7 and V is TRBV18; 8 bases fit TRBD2. Germline loops: CDR1 KGHSH, CDR2 LQKENI. Unmatched junction bases numbered 3, after V lost 2 bases and J lost 3 bases. The CDR3 loop spans 14 amino acids. The CDR3 sequence is CASSPGSGGYEQYV. The CDR3 nucleotides are TGTGCCAGCTCACCAGGGAGCGGGGGCTACGAGCAGTACGTC.